This is a list of T cell receptor beta chains from one sample in a study of blood T cells in healthy people across ages. In TCRdb, the 5' RACE reads were re-called with MiXCR into one record per CDR3 protein. The repertoire holds around 1,000,000 distinct CDR3 sequences, with about 25% as singletons. The data also belong to a second study, concerning T cells of mothers and their children.

The sample was blood. The source is a girl aged 2 to 9 in good health. Each CDR3 is given with its conserved first and last residue. D genes are given only for firm matches. Some rows have no size entry. The others give once, few or many, or a class for an expanded clone.

V gene	D gene	CDR3 length	clone size	J gene	CDR3 protein	CDR3 DNA
TRBV29-1	TRBD1	15	.	TRBJ2-2	CSVGAGTGLTGELFF	TGCAGCGTTGGGGCCGGGACAGGCCTCACCGGGGAGCTGTTTTTT
TRBV7-9	.	13	few	TRBJ2-7	CASSPTGEIEQYF	TGTGCCAGCAGCCCCACCGGGGAAATCGAGCAGTACTTC
TRBV15	.	14	.	TRBJ1-4	CATSRRGGNEKLFF	TGTGCCACCAGCAGACGGGGGGGAAATGAAAAACTGTTTTTT
TRBV13	TRBD1	16	.	TRBJ2-1	CASSTDRDRGQDDQFF	TGTGCCAGCAGCACAGACCGGGACAGGGGGCAGGATGACCAGTTCTTC
TRBV4-1	TRBD1	15	few	TRBJ1-6	CASSQFDRESSPLHF	TGCGCCAGCAGCCAATTTGACAGGGAGAGTTCACCCCTCCACTTT
TRBV3-1	.	15	many	TRBJ2-5	CASSQETSSSETQYF	TGTGCCAGCAGCCAAGAAACTAGTTCATCGGAGACCCAGTACTTC
TRBV7-9	.	14	.	TRBJ2-5	CASSQKAEQETQYF	TGTGCCAGCAGCCAGAAGGCAGAACAAGAGACCCAGTACTTC
TRBV5-1	.	14	few	TRBJ1-4	CASSSDTSSEKLFF	TGCGCCAGCAGTTCCGACACGTCTAGTGAAAAACTGTTTTTT
TRBV28	TRBD2	15	.	TRBJ2-5	CASSQTSGVGETQYF	TGTGCCAGCAGCCAGACTAGCGGGGTGGGAGAGACCCAGTACTTC
TRBV6-2/TRBV6-3	TRBD1	16	.	TRBJ2-7	CASSRPRPTGPYEQYF	TGTGCCAGCAGTCGTCCCCGGCCGACAGGGCCCTACGAGCAGTACTTC
TRBV29-1	.	12	few	TRBJ2-1	CSVEGLAFMEFF	TGCAGCGTTGAAGGGTTAGCTTTTATGGAGTTCTTC
TRBV19	.	12	few	TRBJ1-5	CASSKLNQPQHF	TGTGCCAGTAGTAAACTCAATCAGCCCCAGCATTTT
TRBV4-1	.	15	few	TRBJ1-1	CASSQDVLGNTEAFF	TGCGCCAGCAGCCAAGACGTGCTGGGTAACACTGAAGCTTTCTTT
TRBV11-2	TRBD2	16	.	TRBJ2-1	CASSLDVAGTYNEQFF	TGTGCCAGCAGCTTAGACGTAGCGGGGACATACAATGAGCAGTTCTTC
TRBV29-1	.	14	.	TRBJ2-7	CSVVGLAPTYEQYF	TGCAGCGTTGTTGGGCTAGCTCCTACCTACGAGCAGTACTTC
TRBV10-1	.	13	few	TRBJ1-2	CASSATREIGYTF	TGCGCCAGCAGTGCGACCAGGGAAATTGGCTACACCTTC
TRBV5-1	TRBD1	12	.	TRBJ2-7	CASSRDRDEQYF	TGCGCCAGCAGTAGGGACAGGGACGAGCAGTACTTC
TRBV29-1	TRBD2	16	.	TRBJ2-4	CSVLLVGGIAKNIQYF	TGCAGCGTTCTCCTGGTCGGGGGGATAGCCAAAAACATTCAGTACTTC
TRBV6-1	TRBD1	13	.	TRBJ2-1	CASKGTGNNEQFF	TGTGCCAGCAAGGGGACAGGAAACAATGAGCAGTTCTTC